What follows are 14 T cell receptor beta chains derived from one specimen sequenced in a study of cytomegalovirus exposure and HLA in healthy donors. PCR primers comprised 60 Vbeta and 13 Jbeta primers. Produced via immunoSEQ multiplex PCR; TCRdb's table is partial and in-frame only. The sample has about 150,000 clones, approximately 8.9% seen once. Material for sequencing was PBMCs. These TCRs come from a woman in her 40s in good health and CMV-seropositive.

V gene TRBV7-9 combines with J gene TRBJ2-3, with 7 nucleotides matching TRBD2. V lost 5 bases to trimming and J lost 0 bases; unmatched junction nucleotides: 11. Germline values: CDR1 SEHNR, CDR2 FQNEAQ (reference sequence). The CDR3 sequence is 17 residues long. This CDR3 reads CASSPSGPGGSTDTQYF. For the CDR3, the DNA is TGTGCCAGCAGCCCTAGCGGCCCCGGGGGAAGCACAGATACGCAGTATTTT.

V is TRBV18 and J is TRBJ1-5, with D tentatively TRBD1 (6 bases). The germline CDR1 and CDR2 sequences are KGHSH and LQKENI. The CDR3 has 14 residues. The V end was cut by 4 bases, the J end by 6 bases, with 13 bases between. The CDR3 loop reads CASSLDRSVQPQHF. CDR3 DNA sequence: TGTGCCAGCTCACTAGACAGGTCGGTTCAGCCCCAGCATTTT.

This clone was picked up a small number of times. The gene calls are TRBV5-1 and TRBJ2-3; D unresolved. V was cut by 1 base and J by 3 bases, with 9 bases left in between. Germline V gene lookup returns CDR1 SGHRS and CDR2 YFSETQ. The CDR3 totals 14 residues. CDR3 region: CASSLIDWTDTQYF. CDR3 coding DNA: TGCGCCAGCAGCTTGATAGACTGGACAGATACGCAGTATTTT. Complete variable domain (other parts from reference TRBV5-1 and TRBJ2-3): KAGVTQTPRYLIKTRGQQVTLSCSPISGHRSVSWYQQTPGQGLQFLFEYFSETQRNKGNFPGRFSGRQFSNSRSEMNVSTLELGDSALYLCASSLIDWTDTQYFGPGTRLTVL.

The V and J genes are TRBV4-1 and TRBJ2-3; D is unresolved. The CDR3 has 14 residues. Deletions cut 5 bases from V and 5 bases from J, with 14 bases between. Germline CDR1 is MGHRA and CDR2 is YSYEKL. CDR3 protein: CASSGSSILDTQYF. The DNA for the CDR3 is TGCGCCAGCAGCGGTAGCTCTATTTTAGATACGCAGTATTTT.

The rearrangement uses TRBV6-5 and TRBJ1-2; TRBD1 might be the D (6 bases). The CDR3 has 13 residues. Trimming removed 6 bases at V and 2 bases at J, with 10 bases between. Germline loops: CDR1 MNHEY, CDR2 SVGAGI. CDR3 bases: TGTGCCAGCAGCCGACAGGTAAACTATGGCTACACCTTC. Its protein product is CASSRQVNYGYTF.

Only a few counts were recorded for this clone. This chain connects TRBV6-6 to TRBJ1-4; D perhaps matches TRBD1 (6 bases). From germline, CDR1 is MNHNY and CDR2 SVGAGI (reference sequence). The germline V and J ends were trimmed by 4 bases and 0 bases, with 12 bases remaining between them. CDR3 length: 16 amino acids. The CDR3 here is CASSSTGTPTNEKLFF. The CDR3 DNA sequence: TGTGCCAGCAGTTCCACCGGGACACCAACTAATGAAAAACTGTTTTTT.

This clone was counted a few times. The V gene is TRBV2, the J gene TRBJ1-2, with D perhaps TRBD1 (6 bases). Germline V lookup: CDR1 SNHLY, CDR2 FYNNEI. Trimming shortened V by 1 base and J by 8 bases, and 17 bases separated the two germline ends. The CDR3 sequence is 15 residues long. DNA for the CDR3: TGTGCCAGCAGTGAAGTCGGGACGGGGGGCCGGGGCTACACCTTC. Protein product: CASSEVGTGGRGYTF.

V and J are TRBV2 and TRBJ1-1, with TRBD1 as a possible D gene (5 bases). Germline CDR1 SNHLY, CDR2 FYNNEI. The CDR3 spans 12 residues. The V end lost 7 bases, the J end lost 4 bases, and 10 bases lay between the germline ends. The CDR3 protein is CASIREATEAFF. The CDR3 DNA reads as TGTGCCAGCATCAGGGAGGCCACTGAAGCTTTCTTT. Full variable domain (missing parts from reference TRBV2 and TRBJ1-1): EPEVTQTPSHQVTQMGQEVILRCVPISNHLYFYWYRQILGQKVEFLVSFYNNEISEKSEIFDDQFSVERPDGSNFTLKIRSTKLEDSAMYFCASIREATEAFFGQGTRLTVV.

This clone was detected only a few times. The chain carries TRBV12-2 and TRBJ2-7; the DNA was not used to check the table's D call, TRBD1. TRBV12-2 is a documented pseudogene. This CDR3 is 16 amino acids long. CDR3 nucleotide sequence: TGTGCAAGTCGCTTGCTAGGAAGGGGGAAACCGGAGGAGCAGTACTTC. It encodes CASRLLGRGKPEEQYF.

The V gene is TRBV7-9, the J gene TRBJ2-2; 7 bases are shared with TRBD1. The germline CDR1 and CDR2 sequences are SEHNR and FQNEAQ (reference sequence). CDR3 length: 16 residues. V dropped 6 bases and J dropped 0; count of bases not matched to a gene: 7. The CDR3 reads CASRSTGTANTGELFF. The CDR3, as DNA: TGTGCCAGCAGGTCCACCGGGACAGCGAACACCGGGGAGCTGTTTTTT. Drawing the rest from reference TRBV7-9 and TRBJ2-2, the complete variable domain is DTGVSQNPRHKITKRGQNVTFRCDPISEHNRLYWYRQTLGQGPEFLTYFQNEAQLEKSRLLSDRFSAERPKGSFSTLEIQRTEQGDSAMYLCASRSTGTANTGELFFGEGSRLTVL.

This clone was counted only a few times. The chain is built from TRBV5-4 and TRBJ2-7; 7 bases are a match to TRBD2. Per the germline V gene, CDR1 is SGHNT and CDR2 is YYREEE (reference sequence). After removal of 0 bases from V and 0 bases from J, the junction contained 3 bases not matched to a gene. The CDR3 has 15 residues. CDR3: CASSLGLAGSYEQYF. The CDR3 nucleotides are TGTGCCAGCAGCTTGGGACTAGCAGGCTCCTACGAGCAGTACTTC.

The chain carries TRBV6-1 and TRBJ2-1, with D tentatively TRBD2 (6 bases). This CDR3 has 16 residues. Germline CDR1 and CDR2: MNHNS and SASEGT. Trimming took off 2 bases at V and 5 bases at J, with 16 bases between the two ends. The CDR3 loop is CASSESREWGDNEQFF. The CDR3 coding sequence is TGTGCCAGCAGTGAATCCAGAGAGTGGGGGGACAATGAGCAGTTCTTC.

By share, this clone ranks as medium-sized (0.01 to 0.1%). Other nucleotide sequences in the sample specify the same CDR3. The CDR3 here is CASSERGAYNSPLHF. Written as DNA, the CDR3 is TGTGCCAGCAGTGAACGGGGGGCTTATAATTCACCCCTCCACTTT. This chain joins TRBV6-1 and TRBJ1-6, with D perhaps matching TRBD1 (6 bases). The CDR3 runs to 15 residues. The V gene's germline CDR1 is MNHNS and CDR2 SASEGT. V was trimmed by 2 bases and J by 4 bases, leaving 9 bases between them.

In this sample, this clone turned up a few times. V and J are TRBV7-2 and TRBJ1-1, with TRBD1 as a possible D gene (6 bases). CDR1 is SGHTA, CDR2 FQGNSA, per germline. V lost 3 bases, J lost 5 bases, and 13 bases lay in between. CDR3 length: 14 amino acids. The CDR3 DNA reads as TGTGCCAGCAGCTTGACAGGATTTAGGACTGAAGCTTTCTTT. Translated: CASSLTGFRTEAFF. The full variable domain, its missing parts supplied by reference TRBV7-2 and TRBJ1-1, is GAGVSQSPSNKVTEKGKDVELRCDPISGHTALYWYRQSLGQGLEFLIYFQGNSAPDKSGLPSDRFSAERTGGSVSTLTIQRTQQEDSAVYLCASSLTGFRTEAFFGQGTRLTVV.